This T cell receptor beta chain was captured in a study of T cell responses to AZD1222 COVID-19 vaccine. Study context: Both about-4-week and about-12-week second-dose recipients were combined. Study-wide results and caveats: Females outnumbered males among donors, who were mostly white British; clonal diversity was possibly underestimated. Just a handful of AZD1222 recipients were seropositive at baseline. Reportedly, close to half of spike-specific TCRs are directed against unmutated variant regions.

Regarding this clone: Its target is not known.

Trimming cost V 0 bases and J 2 bases, with 9 bases left between them. Germline lookup yields CDR1 SGDLS and CDR2 YYNGEE. The length of the CDR3 is 15 residues. Profiling relied on immunoSEQ multiplex PCR, and the TCRdb table lists in-frame clones only, not all of them. The table has around 130,000 clones, roughly 90% seen once. This clonotype originated in an adult in good health. The V and J genes are TRBV9 and TRBJ1-5; TRBD1 is a possible D gene (6 bases). This sample comprised peripheral blood, obtained on day 0 of AZD1222 vaccination. The CDR3 DNA sequence: TGTGCCAGCAGCGTAGGGGGGGGCGGCAATCAGCCCCAGCATTTT. It encodes CASSVGGGGNQPQHF.